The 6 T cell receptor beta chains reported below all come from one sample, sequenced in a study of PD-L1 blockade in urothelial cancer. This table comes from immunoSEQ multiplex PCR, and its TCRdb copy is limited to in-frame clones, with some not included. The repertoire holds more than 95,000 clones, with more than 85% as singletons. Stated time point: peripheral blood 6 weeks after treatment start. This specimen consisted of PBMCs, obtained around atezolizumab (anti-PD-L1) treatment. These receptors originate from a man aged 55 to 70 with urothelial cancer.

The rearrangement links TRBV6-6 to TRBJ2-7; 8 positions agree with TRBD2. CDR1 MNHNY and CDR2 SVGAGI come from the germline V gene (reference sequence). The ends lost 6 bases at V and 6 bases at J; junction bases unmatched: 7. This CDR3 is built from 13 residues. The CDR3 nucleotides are TGTGCCAGCAGCCCGGGGGGGACCGGCGAGCAGTACTTC. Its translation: CASSPGGTGEQYF.

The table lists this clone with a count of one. This CDR3 is CASSFSASLAGRETQYF. The CDR3 DNA reads TGTGCCAGCAGCTTCTCGGCCTCACTAGCGGGCCGGGAGACCCAGTACTTC. The chain uses TRBV11-2 and TRBJ2-5; TRBD2 agrees at 9 bases. From germline, CDR1 is SGHAT and CDR2 FQNNGV. J was trimmed by 5 bases and V by 3 bases; bases with no gene match: 13. The CDR3 length is 17 residues. The entire variable domain, with the rest obtained from reference TRBV11-2 and TRBJ2-5, is as follows: EAGVAQSPRYKIIEKRQSVAFWCNPISGHATLYWYQQILGQGPKLLIQFQNNGVVDDSQLPKDRFSAERLKGVDSTLKIQPAKLEDSAVYLCASSFSASLAGRETQYFGPGTRLLVL.

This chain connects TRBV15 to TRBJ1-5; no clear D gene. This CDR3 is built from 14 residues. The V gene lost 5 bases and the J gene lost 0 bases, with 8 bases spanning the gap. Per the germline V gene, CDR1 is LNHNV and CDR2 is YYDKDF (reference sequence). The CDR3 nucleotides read TGTGCCACCAGCCCCCCGGGTAGCAATCAGCCCCAGCATTTT. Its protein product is CATSPPGSNQPQHF.

The CDR3 here is CASRQTLGGYTF. In DNA form, the CDR3 reads TGTGCCAGCAGACAGACCCTCGGTGGCTACACCTTC. This rearrangement joins TRBV2 to TRBJ1-2, with D uncertain. Germline V gene data show CDR1 as SNHLY and CDR2 as FYNNEI. The CDR3 contains 12 residues. Trimming left V 6 bases short and J 7 bases short, with 12 bases between.

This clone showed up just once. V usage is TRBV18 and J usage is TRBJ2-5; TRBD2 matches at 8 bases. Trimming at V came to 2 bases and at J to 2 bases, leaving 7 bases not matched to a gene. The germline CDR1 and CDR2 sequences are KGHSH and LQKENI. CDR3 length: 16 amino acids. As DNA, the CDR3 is TGTGCCAGCTCACCAGAAGCTCTAGCGGGTCAAGAGACCCAGTACTTC. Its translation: CASSPEALAGQETQYF.

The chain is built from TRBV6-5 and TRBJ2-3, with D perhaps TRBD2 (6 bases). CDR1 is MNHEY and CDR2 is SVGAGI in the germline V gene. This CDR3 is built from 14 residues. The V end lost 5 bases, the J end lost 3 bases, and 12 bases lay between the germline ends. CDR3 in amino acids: CASSPSGDTDTQYF. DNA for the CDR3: TGTGCCAGCAGTCCCTCGGGAGATACAGATACGCAGTATTTT.